This T cell receptor (beta chain) is drawn from a study of blood T cell repertoires in COVID-19. Under the authors' procedure: Reference gene primers were amplified, and this amplification served to estimate nucleated cell counts. Data came from immunoSEQ multiplex PCR; TCRdb stores just in-frame clones and leaves some out. D and trimming were read from the DNA, whereas the V and J calls and clone size are those reported in that table. The sample contains approximately 66,000 clones, 88% of which appear only once. Germline values: CDR1 MNHEY, CDR2 SMNVEV (reference sequence). The CDR3 consists of 17 residues. The V and J ends lost 6 bases and 0 bases, in that order; junction bases with no gene match: 4.

J is TRBJ2-1 and V is TRBV27; 14 nucleotides align to TRBD2. The sequenced sample was peripheral blood. This TCR derives from a woman in her fifties or sixties with active or convalescent COVID-19. CDR3 amino acids: CASRTGTSGSSYNEQFF. The CDR3 nucleotides are TGTGCCAGCAGGACCGGGACTAGCGGGAGCTCCTACAATGAGCAGTTCTTC.